Following are 11 T cell receptor beta chains from one sample sequenced in a study of T cells in Graves' hyperthyroidism and ophthalmopathy. Amplification of TCR beta CDR3 regions used RNA as the template. The TCR CDR3 was amplified in a first-round RT-PCR using the HTBI primer set. TCRdb re-called the multiplex PCR reads with MiXCR, one entry per CDR3 protein. This table has 250,000 or so distinct CDR3 sequences, approximately 16% appearing once. Sequencing used blood. The receptors derive from a woman aged 50 to 60 with Graves' hyperthyroidism that later progressed to Graves' ophthalmopathy.

This clonotype was picked up many times. This chain joins TRBV7-9 and TRBJ1-1, with TRBD1 matching over 8 bases. This CDR3 has 15 amino acids. V lost 4 bases and J lost 1; bases outside the gene matches: 5. Germline V gene data show CDR1 as SEHNR and CDR2 as FQNEAQ (reference sequence). CDR3 bases: TGTGCCAGCAGCTCCACCGACAGGGGGAACACTGAAGCTTTCTTT. Translation: CASSSTDRGNTEAFF.

This clonotype has at least ten counts. CDR3 in amino acids: CATSDGLSSYNEQFF. DNA of the CDR3: TGTGCCACCAGTGATGGACTCAGCTCCTACAATGAGCAGTTCTTC. The J gene is TRBJ2-1, the V gene TRBV24-1, with a possible D match to TRBD2 (5 bases). The ends were cut back, 3 bases at V and 0 bases at J, with 8 bases in the middle. The CDR3 loop spans 15 amino acids. Germline V lookup: CDR1 KGHDR, CDR2 SFDVKD.

In its sample, this clonotype was seen many times. This rearrangement joins TRBV3-1 to TRBJ1-3; D is ambiguous. Between the trimmed V and J ends, which lost 4 bases and 2 bases, there was a span of 9 bases. CDR3 length: 14 amino acids. In germline, CDR1 is LGHDT, CDR2 YNNKEL (reference sequence). CDR3 sequence reads: CASSPEDPGNTIYF. CDR3 bases: TGTGCCAGCAGCCCGGAGGACCCTGGAAACACCATATATTTT.

Concerning this clonotype: Possible read error: a much larger clone is one base away. The chain employs TRBV11-2 and TRBJ1-5; 7 nucleotides agree with TRBD1. This CDR3 is 17 amino acids long. Germline CDR1 and CDR2: SGHAT and FQNNGV. CDR3 DNA: TGTGCCAGCAGCGCGGATTATACAGGGGAAGGGAATCAGTCCCAGCATTTT. It yields the protein CASSADYTGEGNQSQHF.

This clonotype showed up many times. The chain uses TRBV29-1 and TRBJ2-1; D unclear. Trimming left V 2 bases short and J 2 bases short, with 19 bases between. The CDR3 runs 17 residues. Per germline, CDR1 SQVTM and CDR2 ANQGSEA. The CDR3 spells CSVERRLPPMAYNEQFF. DNA for the CDR3: TGCAGCGTTGAACGCCGACTGCCACCTATGGCCTACAATGAGCAGTTCTTC.

This clonotype was picked up many times. The rearrangement uses TRBV2 and TRBJ1-1; TRBD1 matches at 11 bases. Trimming removed 6 bases from V and 5 bases from J; junction bases left unmatched: 11. Per germline, CDR1 SNHLY and CDR2 FYNNEI. There are 16 residues in the CDR3. This CDR3 reads CASRAWLGTGGTEAFF. The CDR3 coding sequence is TGTGCCAGCAGGGCATGGCTTGGGACAGGGGGTACTGAAGCTTTCTTT.

This clonotype was found many times. The rearrangement uses TRBV2 and TRBJ2-7; D not certain. With 6 bases removed from V and 3 bases from J, the gap between germline ends came to 6 bases. The CDR3 spans 11 residues. Per the germline V gene, CDR1 is SNHLY and CDR2 is FYNNEI. The CDR3 DNA reads as TGTGCCAGCAGAGTAGGCTACGAGCAGTACTTC. Translation gives CASRVGYEQYF.

The CDR3 region has the DNA TGCAGTGCCCGTACTAGCGGGAGTGGCTACGAGCAGTACTTC. This translates into CSARTSGSGYEQYF. This chain uses TRBV20-1 with TRBJ2-7; TRBD2 matches at 11 bases. The V segment lost 6 bases and the J segment 3 bases; nucleotides outside the gene matches: 7. Germline CDR1 DFQATT, CDR2 SNEGSKA (reference sequence). The CDR3 is made up of 14 amino acids.

This clonotype was observed many times. The V and J genes are TRBV3-1 and TRBJ1-5; TRBD1 might be the D (5 bases). The CDR3 is 16 amino acids. In germline, CDR1 is LGHDT, CDR2 YNNKEL (reference sequence). V lost 5 bases and J 4 bases, leaving 18 bases between the germline ends. The CDR3 is CASSTSAGWGNQPQHF. In DNA, the CDR3 is TGTGCCAGCAGCACGTCGGCGGGGTGGGGGAATCAGCCCCAGCATTTT.

The V and J genes are TRBV28 and TRBJ1-1; D might be TRBD1 (5 bases). This CDR3 is built from 15 residues. V was cut by 5 bases and J by 0 bases, with 13 bases left in between. CDR1 is MDHEN and CDR2 is SYDVKM in the germline V gene. Here the CDR3 reads CASSSPGRLNTEAFF. CDR3 nucleotide sequence: TGTGCCAGCAGTAGTCCGGGACGACTGAACACTGAAGCTTTCTTT. Using reference TRBV28 and TRBJ1-1 for the parts outside the CDR3, the full variable domain is DVKVTQSSRYLVKRTGEKVFLECVQDMDHENMFWYRQDPGLGLRLIYFSYDVKMKEKGDIPEGYSVSREKKERFSLILESASTNQTSMYLCASSSPGRLNTEAFFGQGTRLTVV.

This clonotype was counted many times. This chain uses TRBV28 with TRBJ2-7, with 8 positions matching TRBD1. The CDR3 sequence is 13 residues long. The J segment lost 10 bases and the V segment lost 6 bases, leaving 11 bases of the junction unmatched. The germline V gene has CDR1 MDHEN and CDR2 SYDVKM. CDR3 DNA: TGTGCCAGCAGCTCGGGACAGGAGCCACTTCAGTACTTC. It specifies CASSSGQEPLQYF.